The 10 T cell receptor beta chains reported below all come from one sample, sequenced in a study of blood T cell repertoires in COVID-19. TCRdb's copy holds only in-frame clones and misses some; the assay was immunoSEQ multiplex PCR. The sample includes about 160,000 clones, more than 70% of them seen just once. The sequenced sample was peripheral blood. The receptors here all came from a woman older than 75 with active or convalescent COVID-19.

This chain uses TRBV6-2 or TRBV6-3 with TRBJ2-5; 10 bases map to TRBD2. J was trimmed by 2 bases and V by 2 bases; bases with no gene match: 11. In germline, CDR1 is MNHEY, CDR2 SVGEGT. The CDR3 consists of 18 residues. CDR3 region: CASSYVELAGALQETQYF. CDR3 DNA sequence: TGTGCCAGCAGTTACGTCGAGCTAGCGGGGGCTCTACAAGAGACCCAGTACTTC.

This clone was detected only a few times. The chain combines TRBV6-6 with TRBJ2-5; 8 bases map to TRBD2. CDR3 size: 11 residues. The germline gives CDR1 MNHNY, CDR2 SVGAGI (reference sequence). The V and J ends lost 4 bases and 9 bases, in that order; junction bases with no gene match: 1. The CDR3 DNA reads TGTGCCAGCAGTTCGGGGGGGCCCCAGTACTTC. Amino acid sequence: CASSSGGPQYF.

The J gene is TRBJ1-5, the V gene TRBV6-5, with TRBD1 matching 7 bases. With 5 bases clipped from V and 5 bases from J, the junction kept 9 bases outside the gene matches. The CDR3 is 15 residues long. Germline values: CDR1 MNHEY, CDR2 SVGAGI. The chain's CDR3 is CASSLTGRNYQPQHF. The CDR3 DNA follows: TGTGCCAGCAGTCTGACAGGGAGGAATTATCAGCCCCAGCATTTT.

The chain uses TRBV12-3 or TRBV12-4 and TRBJ2-1, with 9 bases fitting TRBD2. The CDR3 runs to 13 residues. The trim removed 6 bases at V and 15 bases at J, leaving 12 bases unmatched. In nucleotides, the CDR3 is TGTGCCAGCAGCCACAAACTAGCGGGTGTTAGGTTCTTC. This encodes CASSHKLAGVRFF.

The V and J genes are TRBV5-4 and TRBJ2-1; 13 bases map to TRBD2. Germline V lookup: CDR1 SGHNT, CDR2 YYREEE (reference sequence). The CDR3 contains 15 residues. The trim removed 4 bases at V and 9 bases at J, leaving 7 bases unmatched. The CDR3 loop reads CASSPGLAGRGEQFF. The CDR3 region has the DNA TGTGCCAGCAGCCCGGGACTAGCGGGACGGGGTGAGCAGTTCTTC.

The V call is TRBV19, the J call TRBJ1-2; perhaps TRBD1 as D (6 bases). Germline assignment: CDR1 LNHDA and CDR2 SQIVND (reference sequence). Deletions cut 5 bases from V and 2 bases from J, with 21 bases between. The CDR3 extends over 17 amino acids. CDR3 loop: CASSANIGTPLNYGYTF. The DNA for the CDR3 is TGTGCCAGTAGTGCGAACATCGGGACACCGCTAAACTATGGCTACACCTTC.

The J gene is TRBJ2-2, the V gene TRBV28; possibly TRBD2 for D (7 bases). The germline V and J ends were trimmed by 5 bases and 3 bases, with 13 bases remaining between them. Germline V gene lookup returns CDR1 MDHEN and CDR2 SYDVKM. This CDR3 has 15 amino acids. This chain's CDR3 is CASSGGGRHTGELFF. CDR3 in DNA: TGTGCCAGCAGTGGGGGGGGGCGCCACACCGGGGAGCTGTTTTTT.

The chain combines TRBV5-1 with TRBJ2-1; D not certain. This CDR3 comprises 11 residues. CDR1 is SGHRS and CDR2 is YFSETQ in the germline V gene. V lost 6 bases and J 7 bases, leaving 8 bases between the germline ends. The CDR3: CASKIGNEQFF. The CDR3 DNA is TGCGCCAGCAAGATCGGGAATGAGCAGTTCTTC.

This clone occurred a few times. The CDR3 reads CASSQLQGMSGNTIYF. The CDR3 nucleotides read TGCGCCAGCAGCCAACTCCAGGGTATGTCTGGAAACACCATATATTTT. V usage is TRBV4-1 and J usage is TRBJ1-3; D perhaps matches TRBD1 (5 bases). Trimming left V 2 bases short and J 1 base short, with 12 bases between. CDR1 and CDR2 (germline): MGHRA, YSYEKL. This CDR3 has 16 amino acids.

V usage is TRBV21-1 and J usage is TRBJ1-1; TRBD1 was called by the table and not checked on the DNA. TRBV21-1 is described as a pseudogene. CDR3 size: 14 residues. The CDR3, as DNA: TGTGCCAGCAGCAAAGTGGCATTGAACACTGAAGCTTTCTTT. It encodes CASSKVALNTEAFF.